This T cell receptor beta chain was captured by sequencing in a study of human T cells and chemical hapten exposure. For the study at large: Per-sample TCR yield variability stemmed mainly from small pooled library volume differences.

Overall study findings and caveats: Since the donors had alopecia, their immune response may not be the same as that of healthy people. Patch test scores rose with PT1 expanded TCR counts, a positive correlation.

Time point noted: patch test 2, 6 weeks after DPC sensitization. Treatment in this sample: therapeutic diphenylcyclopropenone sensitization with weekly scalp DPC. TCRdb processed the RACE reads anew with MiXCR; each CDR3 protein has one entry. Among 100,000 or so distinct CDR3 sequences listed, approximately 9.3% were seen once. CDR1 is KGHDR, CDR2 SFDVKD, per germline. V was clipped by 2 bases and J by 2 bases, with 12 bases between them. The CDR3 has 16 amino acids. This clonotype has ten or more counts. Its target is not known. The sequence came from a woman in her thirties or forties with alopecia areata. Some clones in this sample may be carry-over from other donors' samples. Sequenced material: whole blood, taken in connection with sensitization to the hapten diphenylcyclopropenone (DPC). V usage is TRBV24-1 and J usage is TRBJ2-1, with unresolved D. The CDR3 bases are TGTGCCACCAGTGATTCACCAGTGGGGACCTACAATGAGCAGTTCTTC. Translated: CATSDSPVGTYNEQFF.